Included here is one T cell receptor beta chain sequence, with context. Measured with immunoSEQ multiplex PCR; TCRdb has only the in-frame clones, and not every one. The sample shows 80,000 to 95,000 clones, around 80% of them seen only once. This sample stems from a study of radiotherapy plus CTLA-4 blockade in lung cancer. J was trimmed by 0 bases and V by 4 bases; bases with no gene match: 3. CDR3 length: 15 amino acids. CDR1 ENHRY and CDR2 SYGVKD come from the germline V gene. The chain employs TRBV10-3 and TRBJ2-3, with 8 nucleotides matching TRBD1. The sequenced sample was peripheral blood, obtained from a patient treated with radiotherapy plus ipilimumab. The TCR comes from a human donor with non-small cell lung cancer that progressed on radiotherapy plus ipilimumab. CDR3 region: CAISGTGISTDTQYF. The CDR3 DNA reads TGTGCCATCAGTGGGACAGGGATTAGCACAGATACGCAGTATTTT.